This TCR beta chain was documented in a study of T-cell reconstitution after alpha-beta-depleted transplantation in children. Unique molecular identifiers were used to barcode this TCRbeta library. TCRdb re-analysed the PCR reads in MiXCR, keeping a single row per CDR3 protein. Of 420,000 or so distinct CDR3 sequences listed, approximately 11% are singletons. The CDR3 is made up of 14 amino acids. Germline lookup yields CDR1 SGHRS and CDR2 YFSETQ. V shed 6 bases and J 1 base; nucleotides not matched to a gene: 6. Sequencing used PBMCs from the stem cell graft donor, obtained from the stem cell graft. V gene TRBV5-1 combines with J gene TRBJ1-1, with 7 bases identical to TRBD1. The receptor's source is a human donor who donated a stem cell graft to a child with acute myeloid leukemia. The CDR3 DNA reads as TGCGCCAGCACCTGGGACAGACCGAACACTGAAGCTTTCTTT. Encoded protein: CASTWDRPNTEAFF.